This TCR beta chain emerged from a study of radiotherapy plus CTLA-4 blockade in lung cancer (dated by TCRdb to the late 2010s). In terms of the full investigation: Among the enrolled patients, about 20% had an objective response, and around 31% reached disease control.

The study evaluated CTLA-4 blockade (ipilimumab) given together with focal radiation therapy in patients who had chemo-refractory metastatic non-small-cell lung cancer. Taken from cysteine to phenylalanine, the CDR3 has 16 residues. CDR3 DNA only is kept here, 48 bases in frame from base 1. V lost 3 bases and J lost 6 bases; the stretch between them is 17 bases long. From a lookup of the germline V gene, CDR1 and CDR2 are ENHRY and SYGVKD. About this clone: Its antigen is still unknown. Per-base quality was not reported, and no clone a single base away is much larger than it.

Study-wide conclusions, independent of this receptor: TCR clones derived from tumors expanded in peripheral blood after treatment with radiotherapy and ipilimumab. The strongest predictors of response were reported to be early dynamic shifts in blood T cell clones along with a rise in serum interferon-beta following radiation.

The receptor library was made with the immunoSEQ multiplex PCR assay. TCRdb took over this immuneACCESS table, retaining in-frame rearrangements with V and J assigned. Such tables are incomplete; in checked studies, under half of the missing clones stem from an unresolved V gene, and the remainder is unexplained. The sample contains 70,000 to 95,000 clones, about 85% of them found a single time. The ten largest clones take up 13% to 15% of the sample. The receptor comes from a human donor with non-small cell lung cancer that progressed on radiotherapy plus ipilimumab. Recombination linked TRBV10-3 to TRBJ2-2, and possibly TRBD1, on 5 matching bases. This material consisted of peripheral blood, taken from a patient treated with radiotherapy plus ipilimumab. For the CDR3, the sequence is CAISDEYRKGAGELFF. The DNA sequence is as follows: TGTGCCATCAGTGATGAGTACAGGAAGGGTGCCGGGGAGCTGTTTTTT.